This TCR beta chain was sequenced in a study of blood T cell repertoires in COVID-19 (dated by TCRdb to 2020 to 2022). Regarding the study in general: Samples from collaborators originated in the United States, Italy and Spain and spanned both the acute and convalescent phases of COVID-19. Where available, HLA class I and class II types were obtained from metadata supplied by the sample provider rather than from assay-based typing. Deeply sampled blood TCRbeta repertoires from subjects exposed to, actively infected with, or recovered from COVID-19 were included in the dataset. The material from the prospective study consisted of cDNA or gDNA derived from T cells, B-cell-depleted T cells, or PBMCs. Samples came from the ongoing ImmuneRACE study (first 160 participants) plus 1,254 subjects from 6 global collaborators. The sample metadata nearly always contained a de-identified subject ID, COVID-19 status, age in years and sex. A freely available public database, intended as a resource for researchers studying the immune response to SARS-CoV-2, is where the repertoires were released.

The CDR3 numbers 13 residues from cysteine through phenylalanine. Here the CDR3 DNA is all that survives: 39 bases in frame from base 1. CDR1 and CDR2 are read off the germline V gene as SGHVS and FQNEAQ. Relative to germline, V is 5 bases shorter and J is 4 bases shorter, with 11 bases between their ends. As regards this clone: No antigen is known for it. No base qualities exist here, and no much larger clone lies one base off it.

The immunoSEQ Assay, a bias-controlled multiplex PCR, was used to amplify TCRbeta CDR3 regions from genomic DNA. The paper's processing steps were these. The number of nucleated cells in each sample was estimated by amplification of reference gene primers within the assay. Sequence reads were collapsed and filtered to measure the absolute abundance of every unique TCRbeta CDR3 rearrangement. For each sample, productive Simpson clonality was calculated as the square root of Simpson's diversity index over productive rearrangements. The immuneACCESS repertoire file appears here via TCRdb, limited to in-frame rearrangements. These files lack a portion of the clones; in checked studies, under half of the deficit traces to unresolved V genes, and the cause of the others is not known. V and J calls and clone size are those listed in that table; D and trimming were worked out from the DNA. This sample has hundreds of thousands of clones in its table, and 86% of those were observed once. The ten top clones hold roughly 1.4% of the sample.

Summary of the overall study and its limitations: The quantity of clinical and demographic metadata differed by source and by participant and was supplied without curation.

Collaborating institutions collected whole blood in K2EDTA tubes following their own protocols. For TCRbeta analysis, collaborators shipped samples as frozen whole blood, isolated PBMCs, or DNA extracted from either of those sample types. The sequencing input was peripheral blood. This sequence was found in a woman under 40 with active or convalescent COVID-19. The chain was built from TRBV7-8 and TRBJ1-2, with the D gene too uncertain to name. The nucleotide sequence reads as follows: TGTGCCAGCAGCCCCGGGAGCCTCTATGGCTACACCTTC. It translates as CASSPGSLYGYTF.